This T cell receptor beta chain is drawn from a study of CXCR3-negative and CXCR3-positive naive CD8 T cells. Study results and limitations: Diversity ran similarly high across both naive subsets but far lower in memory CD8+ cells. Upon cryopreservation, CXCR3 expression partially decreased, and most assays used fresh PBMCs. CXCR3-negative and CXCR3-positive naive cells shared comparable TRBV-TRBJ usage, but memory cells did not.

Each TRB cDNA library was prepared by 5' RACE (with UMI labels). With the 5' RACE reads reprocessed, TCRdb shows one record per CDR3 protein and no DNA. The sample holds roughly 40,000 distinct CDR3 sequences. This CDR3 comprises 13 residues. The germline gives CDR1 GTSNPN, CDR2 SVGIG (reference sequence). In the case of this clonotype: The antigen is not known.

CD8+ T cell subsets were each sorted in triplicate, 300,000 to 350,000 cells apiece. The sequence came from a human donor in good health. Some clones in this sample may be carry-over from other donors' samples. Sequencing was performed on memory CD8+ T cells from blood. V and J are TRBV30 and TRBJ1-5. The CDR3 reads CAWSGPWGQPQHF.